Listed below are T cell receptor beta chains from one sample, sequenced in a study of T cell repertoires and HLA-DP antigens. Sequenced by immunoSEQ multiplex PCR; TCRdb stores in-frame clones only, minus some. The sample carries fewer than 95,000 clones, about 89% recorded once. No cognate antigen is known for these TCRs. Sequences were obtained from CD4+ T cells from PBMCs. All receptors come from a man aged 45-65 years in good health and CMV-seronegative. Each CDR3 is given with its conserved first and last residue. A D gene is named only where the DNA matches it firmly. Not every row has a clone size; where given, it reads once, few, many or a size class.

D: -; J: TRBJ1-1; size: -; V: TRBV10-3; DNA: TGTGCCACCACCAGGGGAACCACTGAAGCTTTCTTT; CDR3: CATTRGTTEAFF
D: TRBD2; J: TRBJ2-2; size: -; V: TRBV5-5; DNA: TGTGCCAGCAGCTTTTCCAGCGGGAGATCCACCGGGGAGCTGTTTTTT; CDR3: CASSFSSGRSTGELFF
D: TRBD1; J: TRBJ2-7; size: -; V: TRBV6-4; DNA: TGTGCCAGCAGTGCAGGGACAGGGGAGGTGCAGTACTTC; CDR3: CASSAGTGEVQYF
D: -; J: TRBJ1-6; size: -; V: TRBV30; DNA: TGTGCCTGGAGTGTTGACAGGATTAATTCACCCCTCCACTTT; CDR3: CAWSVDRINSPLHF
D: -; J: TRBJ1-1; size: -; V: TRBV7-2; DNA: TGTGCCAGCAGCTTGGGCAGGAACACTGAAGCTTTCTTT; CDR3: CASSLGRNTEAFF
D: -; J: TRBJ1-4; size: -; V: TRBV6-1; DNA: TGTGCCAGCATGGGTTTTCGAGCTGAAAAACTGTTTTTT; CDR3: CASMGFRAEKLFF
D: TRBD1; J: TRBJ1-5; size: -; V: TRBV19; DNA: TGTGCCAGTAGAAGGGACAGGAATAGCAATCAGCCCCAGCATTTT; CDR3: CASRRDRNSNQPQHF
D: -; J: TRBJ2-3; size: -; V: TRBV7-9; DNA: TGTGCCAGCAGCTTAGAGGGGCAGGATACGCAGTATTTT; CDR3: CASSLEGQDTQYF
D: -; J: TRBJ2-3; size: -; V: TRBV5-1; DNA: TGCGCCAGCAGCCGGAGGGGGGAAAGAGATACGCAGTATTTT; CDR3: CASSRRGERDTQYF
D: TRBD1; J: TRBJ1-1; size: -; V: TRBV9; DNA: TGTGCCAGCAGCGTAGTTGGGACAGGGGGCACTGAAGCTTTCTTT; CDR3: CASSVVGTGGTEAFF
D: TRBD2; J: TRBJ2-1; size: -; V: TRBV5-1; DNA: TGCGCCAGCAGGGGACTAGCGGGAGATTACAATGAGCAGTTCTTC; CDR3: CASRGLAGDYNEQFF
D: TRBD2; J: TRBJ2-2; size: -; V: TRBV6-6; DNA: TGTGCCAGCAGCCCCCGGGGGGGCTCGAACACCGGGGAGCTGTTTTTT; CDR3: CASSPRGGSNTGELFF
D: -; J: TRBJ1-2; size: -; V: TRBV7-2; DNA: TGTGCCAGCAGCTTAGCTGGCCAGGGGATGGACTATGGCTACACCTTC; CDR3: CASSLAGQGMDYGYTF
D: TRBD1; J: TRBJ1-1; size: -; V: TRBV18; DNA: TGTGCCAGCTCGCCACGGGACAGGGCCCCTGAAGCTTTCTTT; CDR3: CASSPRDRAPEAFF
D: -; J: TRBJ1-3; size: -; V: TRBV7-8; DNA: TGTGCCAGCAGCTTACGCGGGTCAACTTACTCTGGAAACACCATATATTTT; CDR3: CASSLRGSTYSGNTIYF
D: -; J: TRBJ1-5; size: -; V: TRBV19; DNA: TGTGCCAGTAGTACCCGGTTGTCTTCAGGGGACAATCAGCCCCAGCATTTT; CDR3: CASSTRLSSGDNQPQHF
D: -; J: TRBJ1-5; size: -; V: TRBV7-2; DNA: TGTGCCAGCAGCCCGCCGGGGGTTAGCAATCAGCCCCAGCATTTT; CDR3: CASSPPGVSNQPQHF
D: TRBD2; J: TRBJ2-7; size: few; V: TRBV19; DNA: TGTGCCAGTAATCGGGGGGACGCCTACGAGCAGTACTTC; CDR3: CASNRGDAYEQYF
D: TRBD2; J: TRBJ2-3; size: -; V: TRBV10-1; DNA: TGCGCCAGCAGTACGGCGGGAGAGACCACAGATACGCAGTATTTT; CDR3: CASSTAGETTDTQYF
D: TRBD2; J: TRBJ2-2; size: -; V: TRBV19; DNA: TGTGCCAGTCGCGGGACTAGCGGCAGGAGGAATACCGGGGAGCTGTTTTTT; CDR3: CASRGTSGRRNTGELFF
D: -; J: TRBJ1-1; size: few; V: TRBV29-1; DNA: TGCAGCGTTGAAAAAATGAACACTGAAGCTTTCTTT; CDR3: CSVEKMNTEAFF
D: -; J: TRBJ2-5; size: -; V: TRBV9; DNA: TGTGCCAGCAGCCTTGGGACAAAACAAGAGACCCAGTACTTC; CDR3: CASSLGTKQETQYF
D: TRBD2; J: TRBJ2-2; size: -; V: TRBV19; DNA: TGTGCCAGTAGTGTGAGTAGCGGGAGTGGAACCGGGGAGCTGTTTTTT; CDR3: CASSVSSGSGTGELFF
D: -; J: TRBJ2-7; size: -; V: TRBV6-5; DNA: TGTGCCAGCAGTTCGGAGTGGGGCGAGCAGTACTTC; CDR3: CASSSEWGEQYF
D: -; J: TRBJ2-1; size: -; V: TRBV11-2; DNA: TGTGCCAGCAGCTTAGATCTACTAGTGGGGCAGTTCTTC; CDR3: CASSLDLLVGQFF
D: -; J: TRBJ2-1; size: -; V: TRBV18; DNA: TGTGCCAGCTCACCAACCGGGAGCCGGGGCAATGAGCAGTTCTTC; CDR3: CASSPTGSRGNEQFF
D: TRBD1; J: TRBJ2-7; size: -; V: TRBV4-1; DNA: TGCGCCAGCAGCCCCGAAAAAACGGGACAGGTCTGGCAGTACTTC; CDR3: CASSPEKTGQVWQYF
D: -; J: TRBJ1-3; size: many; V: TRBV7-9; DNA: TGTGCCAGCAGCTTAAACAGGGCTGGAAACACCATATATTTT; CDR3: CASSLNRAGNTIYF
D: TRBD1; J: TRBJ2-7; size: -; V: TRBV5-5; DNA: TGTGCCAGCAGCTTTACAGGGGGGTCCTACGAGCAGTACTTC; CDR3: CASSFTGGSYEQYF
D: TRBD2; J: TRBJ2-7; size: -; V: TRBV13; DNA: TGTGCCAGCAGCTTGCGTAGCGGGAGTTCATACGAGCAGTACTTC; CDR3: CASSLRSGSSYEQYF
D: -; J: TRBJ1-3; size: few; V: TRBV9; DNA: TGTGCCAGCAGCGTAGGCGCCATGTCGAGACGCTCTGGAAACACCATATATTTT; CDR3: CASSVGAMSRRSGNTIYF
D: -; J: TRBJ2-5; size: -; V: TRBV10-2; DNA: TGCGCCAGCAGGGACCCCCAGAAGACCCAGTACTTC; CDR3: CASRDPQKTQYF
D: TRBD2; J: TRBJ2-2; size: -; V: TRBV7-2; DNA: TGTGCCAGCGGACTAGCGGGAGGGCGGTACGGGGAGCTGTTTTTT; CDR3: CASGLAGGRYGELFF
D: -; J: TRBJ2-1; size: -; V: TRBV29-1; DNA: TGCAGCGTTCCGGGGATTTTCTCCTACAATGAGCAGTTCTTC; CDR3: CSVPGIFSYNEQFF
D: TRBD2; J: TRBJ2-7; size: -; V: TRBV7-2; DNA: TGTGCCAGCAGCCAGACTAGCGGGAGGTCCCACGAGCAGTACTTC; CDR3: CASSQTSGRSHEQYF
D: -; J: TRBJ2-3; size: once; V: TRBV6-6; DNA: TGTGCCAGCAGTTTAACTAGCCCGGGAGATACGCAGTATTTT; CDR3: CASSLTSPGDTQYF
D: -; J: TRBJ2-7; size: -; V: TRBV5-6; DNA: TGTGCCAGCAGCCGCACCTACGAGCAGTACTTC; CDR3: CASSRTYEQYF
D: TRBD2; J: TRBJ2-5; size: -; V: TRBV9; DNA: TGTGCCAGCAGCGTTAGCGGGAGGGCTCTAATGGAGACCCAGTACTTC; CDR3: CASSVSGRALMETQYF
D: TRBD2; J: TRBJ2-1; size: -; V: TRBV19; DNA: TGTGCCAGTGTAAGGACTAGCGGGAGGGTCAATGAGCAGTTCTTC; CDR3: CASVRTSGRVNEQFF
D: -; J: TRBJ2-5; size: -; V: TRBV9; DNA: TGTGCCAGCAGCGTACCCGCGCCCCAAGAGACCCAGTACTTC; CDR3: CASSVPAPQETQYF
D: -; J: TRBJ1-5; size: few; V: TRBV5-1; DNA: TGCGCCAGCAGTCTGGCCCTTGGTCAACCCCAGCATTTT; CDR3: CASSLALGQPQHF
D: -; J: TRBJ2-3; size: -; V: TRBV7-9; DNA: TGTGCCAGCAGTGGTAGGATCTCTTCGGATACGCAGTATTTT; CDR3: CASSGRISSDTQYF
D: -; J: TRBJ1-1; size: -; V: TRBV7-2; DNA: TGTGCCAGCAGTTCTAGGGTTGGCGACACTGAAGCTTTCTTT; CDR3: CASSSRVGDTEAFF
D: -; J: TRBJ1-2; size: -; V: TRBV5-4; DNA: TGTGCCAGCAGCAGCATATTTACAGGGAACTATGGCTACACCTTC; CDR3: CASSSIFTGNYGYTF
D: -; J: TRBJ2-5; size: -; V: TRBV7-8; DNA: TGTGCCAGCAGCTTTAATCGGGAGACCCAGTACTTC; CDR3: CASSFNRETQYF
D: -; J: TRBJ2-5; size: -; V: TRBV28; DNA: TGTGCCAGCAGCTCGCCATTGGGCAGGGGAGAGACCCAGTACTTC; CDR3: CASSSPLGRGETQYF
D: -; J: TRBJ2-7; size: once; V: TRBV19; DNA: TGTGCCAGCGCAACCCCCCGCGCAACGGCCTACGAGCAGTACTTC; CDR3: CASATPRATAYEQYF
D: -; J: TRBJ2-1; size: -; V: TRBV18; DNA: TGTGCCAGCTCACCAAGGGTCACGGGGGATGAGCAGTTCTTC; CDR3: CASSPRVTGDEQFF
D: TRBD2; J: TRBJ2-1; size: -; V: TRBV5-4; DNA: TGTGCCAGCAGCTTGGGGAGCGGGGGGGCTTGGAATGAGCAGTTCTTC; CDR3: CASSLGSGGAWNEQFF
D: -; J: TRBJ2-2; size: once; V: TRBV7-2; DNA: TGTGCCAGCAGGCCCCAAAGGACGAGCACCGGGGAGCTGTTTTTT; CDR3: CASRPQRTSTGELFF